The 22 T cell receptor beta chains given below trace back to one sample, sequenced in a study of cytomegalovirus exposure and HLA in healthy donors. The PCR contained 60 Vbeta and 13 Jbeta primers. Sequenced by immunoSEQ multiplex PCR; TCRdb stores in-frame clones only, minus some. There are about 190,000 clones in the sample; about 80% occur only once, and around 3% lies in the top ten. Material: PBMCs. These receptors all come from a woman in her forties or fifties in good health and CMV-seropositive.

This clone was seen a few times. J is TRBJ2-3 and V is TRBV4-1; 8 bases match TRBD2. This CDR3 contains 15 residues. CDR1 and CDR2 (germline): MGHRA, YSYEKL. Trimming cost V 1 base and J 5 bases; bases outside gene matches: 5. The CDR3 DNA follows: TGCGCCAGCAGCCAAGCGGGGGGGCCTAGAGATACGCAGTATTTT. It is translated as CASSQAGGPRDTQYF.

This chain links TRBV6-4 with TRBJ2-3; D unclear. The CDR3 loop spans 13 amino acids. Looked up from germline, CDR1 is MRHNA and CDR2 is SNTAGT. The ends were cut back, 3 bases at V and 9 bases at J, with 13 bases in the middle. CDR3 nucleotides: TGTGCCAGCAGTGAAGCCCCCGAACAGACGCAGTATTTT. Translating gives CASSEAPEQTQYF.

This clone has more than one count but fewer than ten. The rearrangement uses TRBV6-1 and TRBJ2-6; tentative D call: TRBD2 (5 bases). With 2 bases removed from V and 4 bases from J, the gap between germline ends came to 15 bases. CDR3 length: 17 residues. Per germline, CDR1 MNHNS and CDR2 SASEGT. DNA for the CDR3: TGTGCCAGCAGTGAACCTTTTGAGGGATCGGGGGCCAACGTCCTGACTTTC. It specifies CASSEPFEGSGANVLTF.

The chain couples TRBV27 to TRBJ1-5; D is possibly TRBD1 (5 bases). V lost 4 bases, J lost 5 bases, and 15 bases lay in between. The CDR3 is 15 residues long. CDR1 is MNHEY and CDR2 is SMNVEV in the germline V gene (reference sequence). As DNA, the CDR3 is TGTGCCAGCAGTTCCTCCGGCAGGGTGCATCAGCCCCAGCATTTT. Translation: CASSSSGRVHQPQHF.

The chain employs TRBV14 and TRBJ1-1; D is perhaps TRBD1 (6 bases). Germline-derived CDR1 and CDR2 are SGHDN and FVKESK. V dropped 2 bases and J dropped 6 bases, with 19 bases sitting between them. The CDR3 covers 16 residues. The DNA for the CDR3 is TGTGCCAGCAGCCAATGGGCAGGGGCTCTACGACCTGAAGCTTTCTTT. Its translation is CASSQWAGALRPEAFF.

This chain joins TRBV5-4 and TRBJ2-2; 10 nucleotides agree with TRBD2. V gave up 6 bases and J gave up 5 bases; unmatched junction bases: 10. The CDR3 spans 16 residues. CDR1 and CDR2 from the germline V gene are SGHNT and YYREEE (reference sequence). The CDR3 spells CASTSSGGQHTGELFF. The CDR3 DNA reads TGTGCCAGCACATCTAGCGGGGGCCAACATACCGGGGAGCTGTTTTTT.

The CDR3 spells CASSLSGALYEQYF. The CDR3 region has the DNA TGCGCCAGCAGCTTGTCGGGTGCCTTGTACGAGCAGTACTTC. J is TRBJ2-7 and V is TRBV5-1; no firm D call. The germline V and J ends were trimmed by 1 base and 4 bases, with 12 bases remaining between them. CDR3 length: 14 residues. From germline, CDR1 is SGHRS and CDR2 YFSETQ.

The chain recombines TRBV28 with TRBJ2-7, with a possible D match to TRBD1 (6 bases). Germline lookup yields CDR1 MDHEN and CDR2 SYDVKM. The CDR3 totals 14 residues. Trimming removed 7 bases at V and 9 bases at J, with 22 bases between. The CDR3 DNA follows: TGTGCCAGCACTCCGGACCCGGGGACAAGGACGCAGTACTTC. Its translation: CASTPDPGTRTQYF.

V and J are TRBV2 and TRBJ2-5; 7 positions agree with TRBD2. The J segment lost 4 bases and the V segment lost 5 bases, leaving 4 bases of the junction unmatched. The CDR3 runs to 13 residues. The germline gives CDR1 SNHLY, CDR2 FYNNEI. DNA of the CDR3: TGTGCCAGCAGTCCGAGGGAGGGAGAGACCCAGTACTTC. This encodes CASSPREGETQYF.

This clone was counted between two and nine times. J is TRBJ2-7 and V is TRBV6-5, with D unresolved. Germline V gene lookup returns CDR1 MNHEY and CDR2 SVGAGI. This CDR3 is 15 amino acids long. V lost 8 bases, J lost 0 bases, and 17 bases lay in between. DNA of the CDR3: TGTGCCAGCTCCAAGGCAGGATCCGTCTCCTACGAGCAGTACTTC. Amino acid sequence: CASSKAGSVSYEQYF.

The genes are TRBV4-2 and TRBJ2-7; weak D call: TRBD1 (6 bases). V lost 4 bases and J 1 base, leaving 14 bases between the germline ends. Germline V gene data show CDR1 as LGHNA and CDR2 as YNFKEQ. The CDR3 covers 15 residues. The CDR3 is CASSPSGTTSYEQYF. In DNA, the CDR3 is TGTGCCAGCAGCCCCTCCGGGACAACGTCCTACGAGCAGTACTTC.

The V and J genes are TRBV7-2 and TRBJ2-3, with 10 positions matching TRBD1. This CDR3 contains 15 residues. Germline V CDR1 and CDR2: SGHTA, FQGNSA. The trim removed 3 bases at V and 3 bases at J, leaving 3 bases unmatched. CDR3 in amino acids: CASSFRTGGTDTQYF. Here the CDR3 DNA reads TGTGCCAGCAGCTTTAGGACAGGGGGAACAGATACGCAGTATTTT.

The chain uses TRBV5-5 and TRBJ2-5; D possibly corresponds to TRBD2 (5 bases). From germline, CDR1 is SGHKS and CDR2 YYEKEE (reference sequence). The V gene lost 4 bases and the J gene lost 12 bases, with 16 bases spanning the gap. The CDR3 totals 12 residues. This CDR3 reads CASSSGSGPKYF. As DNA, the CDR3 is TGTGCCAGCAGCAGCGGATCGGGCCCCAAGTACTTC.

In DNA form, the CDR3 reads TGCGCCAGCAGCTTGGAACCGGCGGGGGCCTCCACCGGGGAGCTGTTTTTT. Translated: CASSLEPAGASTGELFF. The rearrangement links TRBV5-1 to TRBJ2-2; a possible D gene is TRBD2 (7 bases). The CDR3 extends over 17 amino acids. Germline V gene sequence: CDR1 SGHRS, CDR2 YFSETQ. The V gene lost 0 bases and the J gene lost 4 bases, with 16 bases spanning the gap.

The chain links TRBV4-3 to TRBJ2-1; 9 positions match TRBD2. Germline CDR1 reads LGHNA; CDR2 reads YSLEER. The ends lost 2 bases at V and 2 bases at J; junction bases unmatched: 4. The CDR3 is 16 residues long. The CDR3 loop is CASSQLSGGPYNEQFF. The DNA for the CDR3 is TGCGCCAGCAGCCAACTTAGCGGGGGACCCTACAATGAGCAGTTCTTC.

The V gene is TRBV7-8, the J gene TRBJ1-2, with D perhaps TRBD1 (5 bases). CDR1 is SGHVS and CDR2 is FQNEAQ in the germline V gene. The CDR3 loop spans 13 amino acids. The V end lost 4 bases, the J end lost 8 bases, and 14 bases lay between the germline ends. The CDR3 sequence is CASSSREDQGYTF. The DNA of the CDR3 is TGTGCCAGCAGCTCCAGGGAAGATCAGGGCTACACCTTC.

This clone was observed a single time. The CDR3 coding sequence is TGTGCCAGCAGCCCTAGACGGGACAGGGGGCGCGGGGAGCAGTACTTC. Its translation: CASSPRRDRGRGEQYF. The chain combines TRBV5-6 with TRBJ2-7; 12 nucleotides align to TRBD1. Trimming removed 4 bases from V and 7 bases from J; junction bases left unmatched: 12. CDR1 is SGHDT, CDR2 YYEEEE, per germline. This CDR3 comprises 16 residues. The variable domain in full, completed from reference TRBV5-6 and TRBJ2-7, reads DAGVTQSPTHLIKTRGQQVTLRCSPKSGHDTVSWYQQALGQGPQFIFQYYEEEERQRGNFPDRFSGHQFPNYSSELNVNALLLGDSALYLCASSPRRDRGRGEQYFGPGTRLTVT.

The sample holds a few counts of this clone. V is TRBV6-5 and J is TRBJ1-3, with a tentative D call TRBD1 (5 bases). This CDR3 has 13 amino acids. Between the trimmed V and J ends, which lost 7 bases and 2 bases, there was a span of 9 bases. The germline V gene has CDR1 MNHEY and CDR2 SVGAGI. The CDR3 DNA sequence: TGTGCCAGCAAACGGGGGGCTGGAAACACCATATATTTT. Protein: CASKRGAGNTIYF.

The chain has TRBV6-1 and TRBJ1-1; no reliable D call. CDR1 is MNHNS, CDR2 SASEGT, per germline. The germline V and J ends were trimmed by 11 bases and 1 base, with 14 bases remaining between them. The CDR3 loop spans 13 amino acids. The CDR3: CAACARKNTEAFF. DNA for the CDR3: TGTGCCGCTTGTGCCAGGAAGAACACTGAAGCTTTCTTT.

The chain uses TRBV4-1 and TRBJ2-3, with D uncertain. V lost 1 base to trimming and J lost 5 bases, with 13 bases between them. Germline values: CDR1 MGHRA, CDR2 YSYEKL. The CDR3 sequence is 15 residues long. The CDR3 region is CASSQGRYEEDTQYF. CDR3 DNA: TGCGCCAGCAGCCAAGGTCGGTATGAAGAAGATACGCAGTATTTT.

V and J are TRBV5-6 and TRBJ2-7; D is possibly TRBD1 (6 bases). The CDR3 extends over 13 amino acids. The V end lost 5 bases, the J end lost 6 bases, and 15 bases lay between the germline ends. CDR1 SGHDT and CDR2 YYEEEE come from the germline V gene. The CDR3 reads CASRGRGFGEQYF. The DNA for the CDR3 is TGTGCCAGCAGGGGCAGGGGATTTGGCGAGCAGTACTTC.

In the case of this clone: Additional DNA sequences in this sample encode the identical CDR3. The chain links TRBV11-2 to TRBJ2-7; the D is unclear. This CDR3 region has 11 residues. Germline values: CDR1 SGHAT, CDR2 FQNNGV. V was clipped by 5 bases and J by 4 bases, with 6 bases between them. In DNA, the CDR3 is TGTGCCAGCAGCCCCCGGTACGAGCAGTACTTC. It codes for CASSPRYEQYF.